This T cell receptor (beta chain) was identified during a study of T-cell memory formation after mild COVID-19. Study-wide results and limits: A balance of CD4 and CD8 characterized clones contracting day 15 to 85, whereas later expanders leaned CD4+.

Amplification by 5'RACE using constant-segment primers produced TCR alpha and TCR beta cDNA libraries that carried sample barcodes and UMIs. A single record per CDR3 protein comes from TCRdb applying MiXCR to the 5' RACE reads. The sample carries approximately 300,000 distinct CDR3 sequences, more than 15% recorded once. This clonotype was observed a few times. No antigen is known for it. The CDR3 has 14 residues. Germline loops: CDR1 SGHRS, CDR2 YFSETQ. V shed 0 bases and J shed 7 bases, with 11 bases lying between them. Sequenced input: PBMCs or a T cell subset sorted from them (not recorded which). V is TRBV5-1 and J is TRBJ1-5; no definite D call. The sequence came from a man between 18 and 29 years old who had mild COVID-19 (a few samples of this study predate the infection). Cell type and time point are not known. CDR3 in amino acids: CASSLGHGEQPQHF. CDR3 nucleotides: TGCGCCAGCAGCTTGGGTCACGGAGAGCAGCCCCAGCATTTT.